This TCR beta chain emerged from a study of blood T cell repertoires in COVID-19. Study at large: From T cells, B-cell-depleted T cells, or PBMCs came the material, which was cDNA or gDNA.

Authors' processing steps: Reference gene primer amplification gave nucleated cell count estimates. Profiling relied on immunoSEQ multiplex PCR, and the TCRdb table lists in-frame clones only, not all of them. V and J calls and clone size are as listed in that table; D and trimming were resolved from the DNA. The repertoire holds hundreds of thousands of clones, with around 88% as singletons. This CDR3 region has 15 residues. Germline loops: CDR1 MNHEY, CDR2 SVGEGT. Trimming took 2 bases from V and 11 from J; bases not matched to a gene: 6. This TCR derives from a man older than 75 with acute or convalescent COVID-19. Sequencing was done on a sample of peripheral blood. The chain links TRBV6-2 or TRBV6-3 to TRBJ1-4; 12 bases line up with TRBD1. The CDR3 region has the DNA TGTGCCAGCAGTTACCTGGGACAGGGGGCTACTAAACTGTTTTTT. It translates to CASSYLGQGATKLFF.